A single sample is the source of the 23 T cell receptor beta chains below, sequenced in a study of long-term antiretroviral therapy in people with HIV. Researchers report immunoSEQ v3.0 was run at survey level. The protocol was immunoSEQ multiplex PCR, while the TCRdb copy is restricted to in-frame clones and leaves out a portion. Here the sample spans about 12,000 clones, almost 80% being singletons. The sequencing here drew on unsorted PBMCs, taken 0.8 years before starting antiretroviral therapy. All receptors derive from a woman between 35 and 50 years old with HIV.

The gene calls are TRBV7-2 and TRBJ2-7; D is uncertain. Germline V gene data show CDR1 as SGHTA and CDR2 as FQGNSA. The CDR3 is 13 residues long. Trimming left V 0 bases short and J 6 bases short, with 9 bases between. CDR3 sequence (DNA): TGTGCCAGCAGCTTAGCGATGGTTGCCGAGCAGTACTTC. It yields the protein CASSLAMVAEQYF.

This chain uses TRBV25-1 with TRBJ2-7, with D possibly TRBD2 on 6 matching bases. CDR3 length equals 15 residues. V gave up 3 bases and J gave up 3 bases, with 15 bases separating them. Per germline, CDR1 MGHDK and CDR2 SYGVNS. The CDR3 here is CASSDQGGNRYEQYF. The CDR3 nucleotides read TGTGCCAGCAGTGACCAGGGCGGGAACCGCTACGAGCAGTACTTC.

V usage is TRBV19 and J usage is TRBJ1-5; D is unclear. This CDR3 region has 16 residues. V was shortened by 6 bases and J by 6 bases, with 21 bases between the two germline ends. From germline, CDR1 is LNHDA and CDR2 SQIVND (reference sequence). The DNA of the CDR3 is TGTGCCAGTAGCCTCAGACTCATGGAGGGCGGTCAGCCCCAGCATTTT. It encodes CASSLRLMEGGQPQHF.

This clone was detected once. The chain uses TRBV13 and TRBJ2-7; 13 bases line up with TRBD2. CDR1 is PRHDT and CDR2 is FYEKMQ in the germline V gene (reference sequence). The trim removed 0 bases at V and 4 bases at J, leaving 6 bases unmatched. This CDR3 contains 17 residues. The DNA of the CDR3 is TGTGCCAGCAGCTTAGGACTAGCGGGAGGGCCCTCTTACGAGCAGTACTTC. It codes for CASSLGLAGGPSYEQYF.

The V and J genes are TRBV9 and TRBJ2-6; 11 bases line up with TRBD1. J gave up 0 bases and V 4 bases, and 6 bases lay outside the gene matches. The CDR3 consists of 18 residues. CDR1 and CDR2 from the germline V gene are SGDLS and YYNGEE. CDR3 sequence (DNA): TGTGCCAGCAGCCCTCCGGGACAGGGGGACTCTGGGGCCAACGTCCTGACTTTC. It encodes CASSPPGQGDSGANVLTF.

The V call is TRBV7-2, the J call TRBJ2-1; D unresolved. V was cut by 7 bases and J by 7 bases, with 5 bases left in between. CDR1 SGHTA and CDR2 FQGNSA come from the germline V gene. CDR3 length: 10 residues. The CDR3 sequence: CASTKNEQFF. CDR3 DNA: TGTGCCAGCACCAAGAATGAGCAGTTCTTC.

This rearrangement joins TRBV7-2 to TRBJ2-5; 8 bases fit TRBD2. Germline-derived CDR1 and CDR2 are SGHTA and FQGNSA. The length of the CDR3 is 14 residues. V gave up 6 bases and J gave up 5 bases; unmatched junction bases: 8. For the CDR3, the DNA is TGTGCCAGCAGACAGACTAGCGTCGAGGAGACCCAGTACTTC. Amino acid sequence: CASRQTSVEETQYF.

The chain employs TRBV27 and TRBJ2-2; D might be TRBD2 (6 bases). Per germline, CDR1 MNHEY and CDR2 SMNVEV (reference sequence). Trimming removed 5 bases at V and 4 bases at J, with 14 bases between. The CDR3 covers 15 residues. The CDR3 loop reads CASSPLTSSTGELFF. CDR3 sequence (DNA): TGTGCCAGCAGTCCGTTAACTAGCAGCACCGGGGAGCTGTTTTTT.

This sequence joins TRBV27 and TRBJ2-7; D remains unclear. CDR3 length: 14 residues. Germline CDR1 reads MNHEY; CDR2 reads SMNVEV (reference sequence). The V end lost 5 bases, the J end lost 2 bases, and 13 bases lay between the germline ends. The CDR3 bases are TGTGCCAGCAGTCACCAGGAGAGGCCCTACGAGCAGTACTTC. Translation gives CASSHQERPYEQYF.

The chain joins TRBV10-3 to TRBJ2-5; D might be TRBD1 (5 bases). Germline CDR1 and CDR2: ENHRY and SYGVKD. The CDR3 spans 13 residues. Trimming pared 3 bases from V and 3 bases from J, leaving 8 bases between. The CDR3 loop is CAISEMTEETQYF. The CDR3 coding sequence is TGTGCCATCAGTGAAATGACAGAAGAGACCCAGTACTTC.

The chain's CDR3 is CASSRTSGGPYEQYF. The CDR3 bases are TGTGCCAGCAGCCGTACTAGCGGAGGGCCCTACGAGCAGTACTTC. The chain has TRBV7-9 and TRBJ2-7, with 8 bases that match TRBD2. The CDR3 extends over 15 amino acids. The germline V gene encodes CDR1 SEHNR and CDR2 FQNEAQ (reference sequence). The junction had 8 bases not matched to a gene; V was cut back by 5 bases and J by 2 bases.

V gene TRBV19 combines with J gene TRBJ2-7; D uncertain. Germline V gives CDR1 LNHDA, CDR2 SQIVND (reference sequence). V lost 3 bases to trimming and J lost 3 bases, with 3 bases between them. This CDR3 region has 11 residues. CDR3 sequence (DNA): TGTGCCAGTAGTATGGACTACGAGCAGTACTTC. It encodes CASSMDYEQYF.

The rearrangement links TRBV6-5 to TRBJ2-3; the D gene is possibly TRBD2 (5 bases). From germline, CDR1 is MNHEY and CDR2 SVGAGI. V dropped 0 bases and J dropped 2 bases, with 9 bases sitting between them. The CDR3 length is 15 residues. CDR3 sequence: CASSYSREDTDTQYF. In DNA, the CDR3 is TGTGCCAGCAGTTACTCCCGGGAAGACACAGATACGCAGTATTTT.

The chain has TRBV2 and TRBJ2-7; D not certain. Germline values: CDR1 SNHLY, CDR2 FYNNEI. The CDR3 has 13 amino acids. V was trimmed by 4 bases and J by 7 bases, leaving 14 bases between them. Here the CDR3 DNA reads TGTGCCAGCAGTGCACTACCTGTTTGGGAGCAGTACTTC. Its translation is CASSALPVWEQYF.

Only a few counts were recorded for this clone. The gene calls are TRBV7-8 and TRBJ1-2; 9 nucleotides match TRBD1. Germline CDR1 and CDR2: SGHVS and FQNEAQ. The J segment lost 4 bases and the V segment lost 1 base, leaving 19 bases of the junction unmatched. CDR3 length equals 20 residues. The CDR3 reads CASSLGGIRQTGGHGYGYTF. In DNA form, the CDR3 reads TGTGCCAGCAGCTTAGGGGGTATAAGACAAACAGGGGGCCACGGCTATGGCTACACCTTC.

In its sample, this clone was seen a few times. The CDR3: CASSRILTGTYEQYF. The CDR3 DNA is TGTGCCAGCAGCCGAATCCTGACAGGGACCTACGAGCAGTACTTC. The chain carries TRBV5-5 and TRBJ2-7, with 7 bases aligning to TRBD1. J lost 2 bases, V lost 4 bases, and 9 bases had no gene match. The CDR3 has 15 residues. Germline CDR1 and CDR2: SGHKS and YYEKEE (reference sequence). Supplemented by reference TRBV5-5 and TRBJ2-7, the full variable domain reads DAGVTQSPTHLIKTRGQQVTLRCSPISGHKSVSWYQQVLGQGPQFIFQYYEKEERGRGNFPDRFSARQFPNYSSELNVNALLLGDSALYLCASSRILTGTYEQYFGPGTRLTVT.

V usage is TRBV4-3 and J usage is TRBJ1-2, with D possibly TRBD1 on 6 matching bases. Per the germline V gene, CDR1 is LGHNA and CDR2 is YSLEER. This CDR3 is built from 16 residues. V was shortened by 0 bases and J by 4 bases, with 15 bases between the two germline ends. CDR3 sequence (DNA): TGCGCCAGCAGCCAAGATTACGGGGGAGGGGGCTATGGCTACACCTTC. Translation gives CASSQDYGGGGYGYTF.

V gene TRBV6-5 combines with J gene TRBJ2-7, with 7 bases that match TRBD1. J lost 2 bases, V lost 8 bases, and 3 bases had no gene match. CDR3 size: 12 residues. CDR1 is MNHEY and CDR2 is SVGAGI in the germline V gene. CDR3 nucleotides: TGTGCCAGCCAACAGGGGACCTACGAGCAGTACTTC. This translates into CASQQGTYEQYF.

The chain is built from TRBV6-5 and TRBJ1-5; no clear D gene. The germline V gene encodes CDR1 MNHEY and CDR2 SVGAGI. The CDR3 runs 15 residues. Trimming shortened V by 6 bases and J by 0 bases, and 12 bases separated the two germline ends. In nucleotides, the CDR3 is TGTGCCAGCAGCCGGACCCGGAATAGCAATCAGCCCCAGCATTTT. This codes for CASSRTRNSNQPQHF.

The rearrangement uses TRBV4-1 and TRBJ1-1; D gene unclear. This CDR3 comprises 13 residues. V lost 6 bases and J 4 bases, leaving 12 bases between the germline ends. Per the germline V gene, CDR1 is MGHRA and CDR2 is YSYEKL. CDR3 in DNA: TGCGCCAGCAGGGCGACGGCGGTCACTGAAGCTTTCTTT. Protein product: CASRATAVTEAFF.

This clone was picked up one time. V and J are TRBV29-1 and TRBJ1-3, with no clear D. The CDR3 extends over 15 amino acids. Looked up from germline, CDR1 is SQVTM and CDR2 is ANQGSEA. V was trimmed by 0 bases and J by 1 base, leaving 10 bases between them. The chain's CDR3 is CSVEDGSASGNTIYF. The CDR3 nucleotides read TGCAGCGTTGAAGATGGGAGCGCTTCTGGAAACACCATATATTTT.

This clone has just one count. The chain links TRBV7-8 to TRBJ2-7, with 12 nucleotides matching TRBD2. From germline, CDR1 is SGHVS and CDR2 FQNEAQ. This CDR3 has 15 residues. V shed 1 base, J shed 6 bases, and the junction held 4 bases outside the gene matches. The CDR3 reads CASSLGTSGIGEQYF. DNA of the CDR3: TGTGCCAGCAGCTTAGGGACTAGCGGGATCGGCGAGCAGTACTTC.

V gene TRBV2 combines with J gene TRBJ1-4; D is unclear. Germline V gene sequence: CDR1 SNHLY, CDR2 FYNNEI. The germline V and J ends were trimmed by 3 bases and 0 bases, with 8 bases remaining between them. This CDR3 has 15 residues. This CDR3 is CASSENGATNEKLFF. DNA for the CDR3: TGTGCCAGCAGTGAGAATGGTGCAACTAATGAAAAACTGTTTTTT.